This T cell receptor beta chain derives from a study of T cell responses to AZD1222 COVID-19 vaccine (dated by TCRdb to about 2021). A note on the overall study: A total of about 250 trial participants underwent TCR sequencing, of whom around 210 had received two doses of AZD1222 and about 25 had received two doses of the MenACWY control vaccine. Trial participants were enrolled by age into 18-55, 56-69 and 70-plus year subgroups, with approximately 150, 28 and 58 TCR-sequenced participants respectively.

Sequences SGHNT (CDR1) and YENEEA (CDR2) are obtained from the germline V gene. The CDR3 runs 11 residues from the cysteine to the phenylalanine. The sequence is cut down to CDR3 DNA, 33 bases in frame from base 1. V loses 8 bases, J loses 4 bases, and the germline ends lie 3 bases apart. The CDR3 regions of human TCRbeta chains were subjected to immunosequencing. The paper's processing steps were these. TCRs in the repertoires were matched against a reference library of SARS-CoV-2-specific TCRs that had been generated with the MIRA antigen-specificity platform. Breadth was defined as the fraction of unique TCRs that were SARS-CoV-2-associated. Depth was defined as the fraction of total T cells that were SARS-CoV-2-associated. Each spike-specific TCR was assigned to its reactive spike region and to a CD4 or CD8 class using the MIRA data. Log10-transformed breadth and depth values were compared by one-way ANOVA with Sidak's multiple comparisons tests. Drawn from immuneACCESS, this table holds only the in-frame rearrangements with V and J called that TCRdb kept. Clones are partly lost; checked studies trace under half to an unresolved V gene and leave the rest unexplained. That table gives V, J and clone size, and the DNA gave D and trimming. This sample gives 50,000 to 75,000 clones in total; 80% to 90% of them show up just once. 5% to 6.5% of the sample belongs to the ten largest clones.

Note on this clone: It has no known antigen specificity. No much larger clone is present one base from it, and per-base qualities are unavailable.

The full study reports these points: Conclusions about previously exposed vaccinees were limited because only five to seven AZD1222 recipients were SARS-CoV-2 seropositive at baseline. The 56-69-year group was small, and its depth increase did not reach significance, likely because of low power. After two AZD1222 doses, spike-specific TCR breadth and depth were significantly higher than at day 0 and than in MenACWY recipients. Because no samples from the day 14 peak response were available, repertoires could be characterized only after the peak T cell response. Most participants were white British and females outnumbered males, and the authors suggested that clonal diversity may have been underestimated. Vaccine-associated CD4 TCRs spanned the whole spike protein, with dominant responses in regions 160-218 and 743-854. Reportedly, almost half of the unique spike-specific TCRs recognized epitopes lying outside the regions that are mutated in the B.1.351 and B.1.1.7 variants.

The time point tag for this specimen amounts to: about 28 days (+/-7) after the second vaccine dose. Because spike-specific TCR depth and breadth did not differ between the two schedules, AZD1222 recipients who got a second dose at roughly 4 weeks were pooled with those who got a second dose at roughly 12 weeks. The vaccinee samples were drawn from two UK trials, COV001 and COV002, one of which was a single-blind randomized controlled phase 2/3 trial testing AZD1222 (ChAdOx1 nCoV-19) in healthy adults. Trial participant PBMC samples were collected at day 0 and day 28 after the second dose for TCRbeta chain sequencing.

The sample was peripheral blood, taken 28 days after the second AZD1222 dose. The chain is made from TRBV11-3 and TRBJ1-6, with no confidently assigned D gene. This TCR came from an adult who received the AZD1222 COVID-19 vaccine. The CDR3 amino acid sequence is: CASGYNSPLHF. In nucleotide form, the sequence is TGTGCCAGCGGATATAATTCACCCCTCCACTTT.